This T cell receptor (beta chain) emerged from a study of blood T cell repertoires in COVID-19. Across the whole study: Sources were T cells, B-cell-depleted T cells, or PBMCs; the material itself was cDNA or gDNA.

Source study methods: Scientists estimated how many nucleated cells there were by amplifying reference gene primers. Sequenced by immunoSEQ multiplex PCR; TCRdb stores in-frame clones only, minus some. V, J and clone size were drawn from that table, and D and trimming were deduced from the DNA. Of around 160,000 clones detected, 87% appear once; the ten largest clones hold about 6.5%. From germline, CDR1 is LGHDT and CDR2 YNNKEL (reference sequence). V was shortened by 5 bases and J by 0 bases, with 7 bases between the two germline ends. The CDR3 totals 13 residues. This receptor was taken from a man older than 75 with acute or convalescent COVID-19. The chain carries TRBV3-1 (or the pseudogene TRBV3-2) and TRBJ2-5; a weak D match, TRBD1 (5 bases). The sequenced material came from peripheral blood. The CDR3 sequence is CASSWTNQETQYF. The CDR3 DNA reads as TGTGCCAGCAGCTGGACAAACCAAGAGACCCAGTACTTC.